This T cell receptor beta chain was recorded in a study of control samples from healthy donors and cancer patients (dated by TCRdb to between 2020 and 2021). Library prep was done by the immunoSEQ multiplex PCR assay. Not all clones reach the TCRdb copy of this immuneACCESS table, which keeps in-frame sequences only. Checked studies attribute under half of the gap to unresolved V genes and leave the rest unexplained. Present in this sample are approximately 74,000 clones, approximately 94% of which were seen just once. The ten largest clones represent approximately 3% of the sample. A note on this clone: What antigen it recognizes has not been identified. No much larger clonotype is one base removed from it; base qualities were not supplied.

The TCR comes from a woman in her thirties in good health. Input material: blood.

The CDR3 is CATSDFGGPQHF. In nucleotides, the sequence is TGTGCCACCAGTGACTTCGGGGGGCCCCAGCATTTT. The chain joins TRBV24-1 to TRBJ1-5, and perhaps TRBD1 as D gene, on 5 matching bases. Reading the germline V gene gives CDR1 KGHDR and CDR2 SFDVKD. Deletion took 4 bases off V and 9 bases off J, with a span of 9 bases between the germline ends. Including cysteine and phenylalanine, the CDR3 has 12 amino acids. The only DNA kept is the CDR3, 36 bases in frame from the first base.